This T cell receptor beta chain was identified in a study of shared clonotypes between healthy human individuals. Across the study: Per-donor plates numbered three CD4 naive, three CD4 memory, two CD8 naive and one CD8 memory. Findings and caveats of the study: Shared across a few donors were about 4.6% of the naive CD4 clonotypes. The generation probabilities recorded for non-shared clonotypes fell below those of clonotypes shared by all four donors.

The protocol was immunoSEQ multiplex PCR, while the TCRdb copy is restricted to in-frame clones and leaves out a portion. The table records about 2.1 million clones, about 92% of them present only once. It was CD45RO-negative cells, positively selected for CCR7, that made up naive CD8 cells, with terminally differentiated effector memory CD45RA+ cells excluded. Adult Caucasians living in Nashville, Tennessee made up all of the donors. V was cut by 0 bases and J by 0 bases, with 6 bases left in between. The CDR3 is 14 residues long. From germline, CDR1 is SEHNR and CDR2 FQNEAQ (reference sequence). With regard to this clone: Its antigen remains unidentified. This specimen includes other DNA sequences encoding the same CDR3.

The sample consisted of naive CD8+ T cells from PBMCs. This chain joins TRBV7-9 and TRBJ2-7; D is perhaps TRBD1 (5 bases). This receptor was identified in a man younger than 35 in good health. Some clones in this sample may be carry-over from other donors' samples. CDR3 amino acids: CASSLAGHSYEQYF. CDR3 coding DNA: TGTGCCAGCAGCTTAGCAGGACACTCCTACGAGCAGTACTTC.